Following are 9 T cell receptor beta chains from one sample sequenced in a study of blood T cells in healthy people across ages. The second PCR ran roughly 7 to 12 cycles with a sample-barcoded 5' primer and J-beta primers. TCRdb reanalysed the 5' RACE reads using MiXCR and keeps one entry per CDR3 protein. The sample shows roughly 790,000 distinct CDR3 sequences, more than 40% of them seen only once. The sample comprised blood. The origin of the receptors is a woman between 55 and 75 years old in good health.

V is TRBV6-2 or TRBV6-3 and J is TRBJ1-2; D gene uncertain. V was trimmed by 7 bases and J by 8 bases, leaving 26 bases between them. CDR1 and CDR2 from the germline V gene are MNHEY and SVGEGT. This CDR3 has 16 residues. The CDR3 loop is CASIPTRVESGAGYTF. The CDR3 nucleotides are TGTGCCAGCATTCCCACCCGGGTCGAATCCGGAGCCGGCTACACCTTC.

This clonotype appeared a single time. This chain joins TRBV30 and TRBJ2-3; D is undetermined. The V and J ends lost 1 base and 0 bases respectively, with 8 bases between them. This CDR3 has 14 amino acids. In germline, CDR1 is GTSNPN, CDR2 SVGIG (reference sequence). The CDR3 DNA is TGTGCCTGGAGTGGGGGAATGAGCACAGATACGCAGTATTTT. The encoded protein is CAWSGGMSTDTQYF.

The chain links TRBV7-9 to TRBJ2-1; TRBD2 might be the D (6 bases). The CDR3 sequence is 14 residues long. Germline values: CDR1 SEHNR, CDR2 FQNEAQ (reference sequence). Trimming cost V 5 bases and J 8 bases, with 16 bases left between them. This CDR3 is CASSEETRLDEQFF. CDR3 nucleotides: TGTGCCAGCAGCGAAGAGACTAGGTTGGATGAGCAGTTCTTC.

This clonotype occurred many times. V gene TRBV5-1 combines with J gene TRBJ2-5, with 8 positions matching TRBD2. CDR1 and CDR2 (germline): SGHRS, YFSETQ. This CDR3 is 14 amino acids long. V lost 3 bases, J lost 2 bases, and 3 bases stayed unmatched. CDR3 amino acids: CASSYQREQETQYF. The CDR3 coding sequence is TGCGCCAGCAGCTACCAGCGGGAGCAAGAGACCCAGTACTTC.

This clonotype was recorded a few times. The CDR3 region is CASSWPGGETQYF. The CDR3 DNA is TGCGCCAGCAGCTGGCCCGGGGGGGAGACCCAGTACTTC. V is TRBV5-1 and J is TRBJ2-5; TRBD2 matches 7 bases. Germline values: CDR1 SGHRS, CDR2 YFSETQ. The CDR3 is 13 residues long. Trimming at V came to 3 bases and at J to 5 bases, leaving 4 bases not matched to a gene.

This CDR3 reads CASSASGQGYNEQFF. CDR3 DNA: TGTGCCAGCAGTGCCTCGGGACAGGGCTACAATGAGCAGTTCTTC. The chain combines TRBV6-2 or TRBV6-3 with TRBJ2-1, with 9 nucleotides matching TRBD1. This CDR3 region has 15 residues. Trimming took 5 bases from V and 3 from J; bases not matched to a gene: 5. Germline CDR1 and CDR2: MNHEY and SVGEGT.

V and J are TRBV7-6 and TRBJ2-7; D perhaps matches TRBD2 (6 bases). Trimming stripped 3 bases from V and 7 bases from J, with 22 bases between. Germline V gene lookup returns CDR1 SGHVS and CDR2 FNYEAQ. The CDR3 sequence is 16 residues long. CDR3 amino acids: CASSLRSEGTYNEQYF. The CDR3, as DNA: TGTGCCAGCAGCTTGCGGTCGGAGGGGACCTACAATGAGCAGTACTTC.

The chain carries TRBV5-1 and TRBJ1-6, with 8 bases that match TRBD1. The CDR3 covers 15 residues. V shed 4 bases and J 7 bases; nucleotides not matched to a gene: 7. In germline, CDR1 is SGHRS, CDR2 YFSETQ. As DNA, the CDR3 is TGCGCCAGCAGCCCGGCGGGACAGGCGAATTCACCCCTCCACTTT. This gives the protein CASSPAGQANSPLHF.

This clonotype was counted only a few times. The V call is TRBV15, the J call TRBJ2-1, with 7 nucleotides matching TRBD2. CDR1 is LNHNV, CDR2 YYDKDF, per germline (reference sequence). V gave up 0 bases and J gave up 4 bases; unmatched junction bases: 6. There are 16 residues in the CDR3. In DNA, the CDR3 is TGTGCCACCAGCAGAGATACGAGCGGGGAGTACAATGAGCAGTTCTTC. It yields the protein CATSRDTSGEYNEQFF.